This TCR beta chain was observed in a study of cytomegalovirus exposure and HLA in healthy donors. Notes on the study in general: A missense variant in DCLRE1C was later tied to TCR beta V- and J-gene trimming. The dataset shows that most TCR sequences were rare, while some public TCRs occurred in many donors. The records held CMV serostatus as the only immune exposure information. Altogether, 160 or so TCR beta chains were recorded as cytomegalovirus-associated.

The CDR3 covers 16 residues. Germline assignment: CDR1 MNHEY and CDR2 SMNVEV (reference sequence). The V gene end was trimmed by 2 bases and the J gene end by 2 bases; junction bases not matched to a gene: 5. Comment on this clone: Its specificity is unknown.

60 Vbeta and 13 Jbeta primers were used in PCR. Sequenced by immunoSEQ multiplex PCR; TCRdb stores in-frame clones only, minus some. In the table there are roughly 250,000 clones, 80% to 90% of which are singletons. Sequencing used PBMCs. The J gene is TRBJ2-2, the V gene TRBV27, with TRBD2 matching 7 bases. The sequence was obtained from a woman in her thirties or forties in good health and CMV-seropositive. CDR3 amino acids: CASSLASGGNTGELFF. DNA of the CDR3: TGTGCCAGCAGTTTAGCTAGCGGAGGTAACACCGGGGAGCTGTTTTTT.